One sample yielded the 4 T cell receptor beta chains listed below, sequenced in a study of low-dose radiotherapy and immunotherapy resistance in tumors. TRAV and TRBV primers primed cDNA for both TCRalpha and TCRbeta. TCRs were put through approximately 20 PCR cycles of amplification with Phusion. A constant-region primer and the V-primer adapter served as the primer pair. TCRdb re-analysed the reads in MiXCR, keeping a single row per CDR3 protein. The table lists roughly 17,000 distinct CDR3 sequences, around two thirds of them singletons. These receptors all come from a human donor with advanced metastatic prostate, ovarian, gallbladder or colorectal cancer (not recorded which). This table probably holds off-target reads from a library built for another chain.

The rearrangement joins TRBV3-1 to TRBJ2-5; 8 bases are a match to TRBD2. Per the germline V gene, CDR1 is LGHDT and CDR2 is YNNKEL (reference sequence). V dropped 1 base and J dropped 1; count of bases not matched to a gene: 2. This CDR3 contains 15 residues. CDR3 bases: TGTGCCAGCAGCCAAGCGGCGGGAGGCCAAGAGACCCAGTACTTC. It specifies CASSQAAGGQETQYF.

This chain uses TRBV7-9 with TRBJ1-1; D unclear. There are 14 residues in the CDR3. V was shortened by 8 bases and J by 4 bases, with 17 bases between the two germline ends. Germline loops: CDR1 SEHNR, CDR2 FQNEAQ (reference sequence). The CDR3 is CASQSLGSVTEAFF. The CDR3 DNA is TGTGCCAGCCAATCCTTGGGCTCGGTCACTGAAGCTTTCTTT. Variable domain in full (rest from reference TRBV7-9 and TRBJ1-1): DTGVSQNPRHKITKRGQNVTFRCDPISEHNRLYWYRQTLGQGPEFLTYFQNEAQLEKSRLLSDRFSAERPKGSFSTLEIQRTEQGDSAMYLCASQSLGSVTEAFFGQGTRLTVV.

V usage is TRBV6-6 and J usage is TRBJ2-5; the match to TRBD1 covers 10 bases. CDR1 and CDR2 (germline): MNHNY, SVGAGI (reference sequence). The CDR3 totals 16 residues. J was trimmed by 5 bases and V by 10 bases; bases with no gene match: 16. The CDR3 spells CATTNRQGANWETQYF. CDR3 nucleotides: TGTGCCACGACAAACCGACAGGGGGCAAATTGGGAGACCCAGTACTTC.

The V gene is TRBV3-1, the J gene TRBJ2-1, with 8 nucleotides matching TRBD2. V dropped 2 bases and J dropped 5; count of bases not matched to a gene: 11. CDR3 length equals 17 residues. Looked up from germline, CDR1 is LGHDT and CDR2 is YNNKEL (reference sequence). The CDR3 loop reads CASSQSSRGRNNNEQFF. The CDR3 DNA follows: TGTGCCAGCAGCCAAAGTTCCCGCGGGAGGAACAACAATGAGCAGTTCTTC.